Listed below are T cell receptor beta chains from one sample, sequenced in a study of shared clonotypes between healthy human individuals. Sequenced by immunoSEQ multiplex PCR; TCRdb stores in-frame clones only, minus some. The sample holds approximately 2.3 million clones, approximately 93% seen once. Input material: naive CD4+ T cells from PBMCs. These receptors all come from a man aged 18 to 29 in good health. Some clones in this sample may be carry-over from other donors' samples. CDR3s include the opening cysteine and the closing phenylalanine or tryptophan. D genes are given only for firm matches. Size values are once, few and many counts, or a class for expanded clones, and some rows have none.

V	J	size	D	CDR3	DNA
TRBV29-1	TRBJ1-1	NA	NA	CSVSQGVNTEAFF	TGCAGCGTTAGCCAGGGCGTTAACACTGAAGCTTTCTTT
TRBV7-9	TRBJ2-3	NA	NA	CASSLAGPDTQYF	TGTGCCAGCAGCTTAGCGGGCCCAGATACGCAGTATTTT
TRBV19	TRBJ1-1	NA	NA	CASSIAPQVNTEAFF	TGTGCCAGTAGTATAGCCCCCCAGGTGAACACTGAAGCTTTCTTT
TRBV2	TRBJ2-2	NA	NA	CASSIQRILNTGELFF	TGTGCCAGCAGTATACAGCGGATTTTGAACACCGGGGAGCTGTTTTTT
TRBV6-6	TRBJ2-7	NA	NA	CASSSGTADYEQYF	TGTGCCAGCAGTTCAGGGACCGCGGACTACGAGCAGTACTTC
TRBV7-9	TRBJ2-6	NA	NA	CASSPGGGANVLTF	TGTGCCAGCAGCCCCGGAGGTGGGGCCAACGTCCTGACTTTC
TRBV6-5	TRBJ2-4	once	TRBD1	CASSYSRQGQVNIQYF	TGTGCCAGCAGTTACTCTAGACAGGGACAGGTCAACATTCAGTACTTC
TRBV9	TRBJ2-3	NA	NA	CASSAPGVTTDTQYF	TGTGCCAGCAGCGCCCCCGGGGTTACCACAGATACGCAGTATTTT
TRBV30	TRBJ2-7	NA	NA	CAGLWGAGHEQYF	TGTGCCGGCCTCTGGGGGGCCGGACACGAGCAGTACTTC
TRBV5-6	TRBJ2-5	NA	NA	CASSLSPAALQETQYF	TGTGCCAGCAGCTTGAGCCCAGCGGCGCTCCAAGAGACCCAGTACTTC
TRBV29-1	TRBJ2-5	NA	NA	CSVNVQGGSGETQYF	TGCAGCGTTAACGTACAGGGGGGGTCAGGAGAGACCCAGTACTTC
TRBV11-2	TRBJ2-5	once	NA	CASSLGYGFPYF	TGTGCCAGCAGCTTAGGTTACGGGTTCCCGTACTTC
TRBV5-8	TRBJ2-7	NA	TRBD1	CASSAGTGGSFVYEQYF	TGTGCCAGCAGCGCCGGGACAGGGGGGTCCTTCGTCTACGAGCAGTACTTC
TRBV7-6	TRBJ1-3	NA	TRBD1	CASSARQGGIVGNTIYF	TGTGCCAGCAGCGCTCGACAGGGTGGTATAGTTGGAAACACCATATATTTT
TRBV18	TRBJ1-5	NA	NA	CASSPTDRRENQPQHF	TGTGCCAGCTCACCAACAGACCGGCGGGAGAATCAGCCCCAGCATTTT
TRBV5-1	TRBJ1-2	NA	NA	CASSLADYTGEGYTF	TGCGCCAGCAGCTTGGCCGACTACACGGGGGAGGGCTACACCTTC
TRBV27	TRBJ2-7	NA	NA	CASSLRRTENYEQYF	TGTGCCAGCAGTTTAAGGCGGACGGAGAATTACGAGCAGTACTTC
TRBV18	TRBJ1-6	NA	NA	CASSPLARNSPLHF	TGTGCCAGCTCACCACTAGCCCGCAATTCACCCCTCCACTTT
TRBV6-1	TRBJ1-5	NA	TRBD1	CASSADRANQPQHF	TGTGCCAGCAGTGCGGACAGGGCTAATCAGCCCCAGCATTTT
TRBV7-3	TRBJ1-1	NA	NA	CASSLTAGSNTEAFF	TGTGCCAGCAGCTTAACGGCAGGGTCGAACACTGAAGCTTTCTTT
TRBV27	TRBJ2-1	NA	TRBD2	CASSLTGRTRQNEQFF	TGTGCCAGCAGTTTAACAGGACGGACTAGGCAGAATGAGCAGTTCTTC
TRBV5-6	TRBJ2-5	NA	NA	CASSFPKETQYF	TGTGCCAGCAGCTTTCCAAAAGAGACCCAGTACTTC
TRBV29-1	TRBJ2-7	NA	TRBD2	CSVGGASGRPSSYEQYF	TGCAGCGTTGGTGGGGCTAGCGGGAGGCCTAGCTCCTACGAGCAGTACTTC
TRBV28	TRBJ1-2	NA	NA	CASTIGVFYGYTF	TGTGCCAGCACTATAGGCGTTTTCTATGGCTACACCTTC
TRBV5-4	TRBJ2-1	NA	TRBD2	CASRGLAGAKEQFF	TGTGCCAGCAGGGGACTAGCGGGAGCAAAGGAGCAGTTCTTC
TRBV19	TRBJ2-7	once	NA	CASSQDSGSSYEQYF	TGTGCCAGTAGTCAGGACAGCGGATCGTCCTACGAGCAGTACTTC
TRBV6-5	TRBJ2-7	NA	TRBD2	CASSTGLRSYEQYF	TGTGCCAGCAGTACGGGACTAAGATCCTACGAGCAGTACTTC
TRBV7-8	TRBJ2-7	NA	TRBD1	CASSLQGVVMNEQYF	TGTGCCAGCAGCTTACAGGGGGTTGTTATGAACGAGCAGTACTTC
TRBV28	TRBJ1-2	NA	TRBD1	CASSLTGGDYGYTF	TGTGCCAGCAGTCTAACAGGGGGCGACTATGGCTACACCTTC
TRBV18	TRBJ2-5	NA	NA	CASSPRVEGAFETQYF	TGTGCCAGCTCACCACGTGTGGAGGGGGCGTTTGAGACCCAGTACTTC
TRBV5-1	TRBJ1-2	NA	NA	CASSLGAGESYYGYTF	TGCGCCAGCAGCTTGGGGGCAGGGGAATCCTACTATGGCTACACCTTC
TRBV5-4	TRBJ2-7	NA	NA	CASSLGGDTYEQYF	TGTGCCAGCAGCTTGGGCGGGGACACCTACGAGCAGTACTTC
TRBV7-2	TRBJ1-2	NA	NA	CASSLQGFYGYTF	TGTGCCAGCAGCTTACAGGGGTTCTATGGCTACACCTTC
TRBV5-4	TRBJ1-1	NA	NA	CATAWDAWTEAFF	TGTGCCACCGCGTGGGATGCGTGGACTGAAGCTTTCTTT
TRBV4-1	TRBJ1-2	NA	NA	CASSQDLSPPNYGYTF	TGCGCCAGCAGCCAAGATTTATCCCCTCCTAACTATGGCTACACCTTC
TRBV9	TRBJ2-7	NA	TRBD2	CASSVARLAALSSYEQYF	TGTGCCAGCAGCGTAGCTAGACTAGCGGCCTTGAGCTCCTACGAGCAGTACTTC
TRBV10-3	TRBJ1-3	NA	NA	CAIGRAGEGNTIYF	TGTGCCATCGGGCGCGCAGGGGAGGGAAACACCATATATTTT
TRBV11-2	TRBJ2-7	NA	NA	CASSLGLHSYEQYF	TGTGCCAGCAGCTTAGGACTCCACTCCTACGAGCAGTACTTC
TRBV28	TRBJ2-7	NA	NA	CASSSLGREQYF	TGTGCCAGCAGCTCCCTGGGTCGGGAGCAGTACTTC
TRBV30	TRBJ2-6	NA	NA	CAWSWGSGANVLTF	TGTGCCTGGAGTTGGGGATCTGGGGCCAACGTCCTGACTTTC
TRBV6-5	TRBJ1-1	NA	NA	CASSYSTGPTEAFF	TGTGCCAGCAGTTACTCTACAGGGCCCACTGAAGCTTTCTTT
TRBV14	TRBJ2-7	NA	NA	CASSQGDSSYEQYF	TGTGCCAGCAGCCAGGGGGACTCCTCCTACGAGCAGTACTTC
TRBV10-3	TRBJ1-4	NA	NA	CAISESSGGKLFF	TGTGCCATCAGTGAGTCTTCGGGCGGAAAACTGTTTTTT